This T cell receptor beta chain was identified during a study of blood T cell repertoires in COVID-19. Study background: Spain, Italy and the United States supplied samples that represented acute and convalescent COVID-19. Sample material is recorded as cDNA or gDNA derived from T cells, B-cell-depleted T cells, or PBMCs.

Per the authors' pipeline: Nucleated cell counts were estimated from reference gene primer amplification. The method was immunoSEQ multiplex PCR; TCRdb's version includes in-frame clones alone and lacks a portion of them. V and J calls plus clone size are reproduced from that table; the DNA served to infer D and trimming. Of 250,000 to 400,000 clones listed, around 89% are singletons. Seattle patient enrollment occurred during active infection, with longitudinal follow-up thereafter. This TCR was sampled from a woman aged 25-40 years with COVID-19, enrolled during active disease. The sequencing input was peripheral blood.

CDR3 protein: CASSAGTGNTGELFF. As DNA, the CDR3 is TGTGCCAGCAGTGCGGGGACAGGGAATACCGGGGAGCTGTTTTTT. The rearrangement uses TRBV6-4 and TRBJ2-2; 9 bases map to TRBD1. Germline CDR1 and CDR2: MRHNA and SNTAGT. With 4 bases clipped from V and 5 bases from J, the junction kept 5 bases outside the gene matches. The CDR3 runs 15 residues.